The next 27 T cell receptor beta chains were all read from a single sample in a study of T-cell reconstitution after alpha-beta-depleted transplantation in children (dated by TCRdb to the mid-2010s). The protocol used for the library was PCR. Sequencing used an Illumina HiSeq 2500. To normalize quantification of the TCRbeta repertoire, the TCR libraries were built with molecular barcoding that relied on unique molecular identifiers. TCRdb's own reprocessing of the public reads used fastp at Q25 and MiXCR and kept productive beta chains. Each record represents a unique CDR3 protein, reported with the most common genes and DNA among its rows. The sample profile shows over 80,000 distinct CDR3 sequences; roughly a quarter of them were found once. The top ten clones comprise around a fifth of the sample. Reading the label with the study, this specimen's treatment or condition is: allogeneic hematopoietic cell transplantation with graft depleted of TCRalphabeta T cells and CD19 B cells.

The source was PBMCs, collected before TCRalphabeta/CD19-depleted stem cell transplant. All receptors derive from a boy between 2 and 10 years old with acute lymphoblastic leukemia, due to receive a stem cell transplant.

The V call is TRBV18, the J call TRBJ1-5; no clear D. V gave up 3 bases and J gave up 0 bases, with 6 bases separating them. This CDR3 contains 14 residues. Germline-derived CDR1 and CDR2 are KGHSH and LQKENI. The CDR3 coding sequence is TGTGCCAGCTCACCCGGACTTAGCAATCAGCCCCAGCATTTT. It yields the protein CASSPGLSNQPQHF.

In DNA, the CDR3 is TGTGCCAGCAGCTTAGCCTTAGGGGGCACTTTGATGACCGGGGAGCTGTTTTTT. Protein: CASSLALGGTLMTGELFF. The chain uses TRBV7-6 and TRBJ2-2, with TRBD1 matching over 7 bases. There are 18 residues in the CDR3. V lost 0 bases, J lost 5 bases, and 12 bases stayed unmatched. Germline V gene lookup returns CDR1 SGHVS and CDR2 FNYEAQ.

The chain employs TRBV11-2 and TRBJ1-2, with 9 nucleotides matching TRBD1. V was pared by 5 bases and J by 8 bases, with 15 bases of the junction left unmatched. There are 16 residues in the CDR3. Germline assignment: CDR1 SGHAT and CDR2 FQNNGV. The CDR3 reads CASSRVPGQGSVGYTF. In nucleotides, the CDR3 is TGTGCCAGCAGCCGAGTCCCGGGACAGGGTTCGGTCGGCTACACCTTC.

In this sample, this clonotype turned up a few times. The chain links TRBV10-1 to TRBJ2-7; 14 bases fit TRBD2. Per the germline V gene, CDR1 is WNHNN and CDR2 is SYGVQD (reference sequence). The CDR3 has 16 residues. The trim removed 2 bases at V and 5 bases at J, leaving 5 bases unmatched. The CDR3 DNA follows: TGCGCCAGCAGTGAGGGGACTAGCGGGAGATCGGACGAGCAGTACTTC. Its protein is CASSEGTSGRSDEQYF.

The rearrangement joins TRBV7-8 to TRBJ1-4; 8 bases align to TRBD1. Looked up from germline, CDR1 is SGHVS and CDR2 is FQNEAQ. V lost 4 bases, J lost 8 bases, and 6 bases stayed unmatched. The CDR3 has 14 amino acids. The CDR3 coding sequence is TGTGCCAGCAGCTCGGACAGGGTAACGGAAAAACTGTTTTTT. This sequence encodes CASSSDRVTEKLFF.

This clonotype was detected ten times or more. V usage is TRBV5-1 and J usage is TRBJ1-1, with 9 bases fitting TRBD1. Germline V gene data show CDR1 as SGHRS and CDR2 as YFSETQ. V lost 5 bases and J lost 4; bases outside the gene matches: 6. The length of the CDR3 is 14 residues. The CDR3 loop is CASSLGQGSTEAFF. The CDR3 DNA reads as TGCGCCAGCAGTTTAGGACAGGGGAGCACTGAAGCTTTCTTT.

Only a few counts were recorded for this clonotype. This sequence joins TRBV20-1 and TRBJ2-7; unclear D gene. Trimming shortened V by 8 bases and J by 0 bases, and 17 bases separated the two germline ends. The CDR3 is made up of 14 amino acids. Germline V CDR1 and CDR2: DFQATT, SNEGSKA (reference sequence). CDR3 in DNA: TGCAGTTTTCCTATCCCGAGGAGCTCCTACGAGCAGTACTTC. It yields the protein CSFPIPRSSYEQYF.

This clonotype was observed a few times. The J gene is TRBJ1-2, the V gene TRBV5-1; D possibly corresponds to TRBD1 (6 bases). The CDR3 is made up of 17 amino acids. CDR1 is SGHRS, CDR2 YFSETQ, per germline. Trimming shortened V by 8 bases and J by 0 bases, and 23 bases separated the two germline ends. CDR3 nucleotide sequence: TGCGCCAGTAACTACGCGCCTGGACAGTTAGCTAACTATGGCTACACCTTC. Translation gives CASNYAPGQLANYGYTF.

The table lists this clonotype with a few counts. The rearrangement joins TRBV20-1 to TRBJ2-3; tentative D call: TRBD2 (6 bases). CDR3 length: 14 amino acids. In germline, CDR1 is DFQATT, CDR2 SNEGSKA (reference sequence). Trimming stripped 3 bases from V and 5 bases from J, with 15 bases between. The CDR3 region has the DNA TGCAGTGCTAGCAAGTTAGCGGAGCTAGATACGCAGTATTTT. This translates into CSASKLAELDTQYF.

This chain joins TRBV5-6 and TRBJ2-7, with 7 nucleotides matching TRBD2. In germline, CDR1 is SGHDT, CDR2 YYEEEE. This CDR3 is 15 amino acids long. Germline trimming cut 5 bases from V and 5 bases from J; bases unmatched to any gene: 13. DNA of the CDR3: TGTGCCAGCAGTTCACAACCGGGGGAGGGCCACGAGCAGTACTTC. Residues: CASSSQPGEGHEQYF.

The chain links TRBV5-1 to TRBJ2-1, with 8 positions matching TRBD1. CDR1 SGHRS and CDR2 YFSETQ come from the germline V gene. The CDR3 sequence is 17 residues long. Germline trimming cut 4 bases from V and 7 bases from J; bases unmatched to any gene: 16. CDR3 DNA: TGCGCCAGCAGCACCCACGGACAGGGTGGTATCAGGAATGAGCAGTTCTTC. Its protein is CASSTHGQGGIRNEQFF.

V and J are TRBV4-1 and TRBJ2-4, with D perhaps assigned TRBD1 or TRBD2 (6 bases each). Trimming pared 4 bases from V and 5 bases from J, leaving 15 bases between. CDR1 and CDR2 from the germline V gene are MGHRA and YSYEKL. This CDR3 contains 15 residues. The CDR3 sequence is CASSRTGAVENIQYF. As DNA, the CDR3 is TGCGCCAGCAGCCGCACGGGGGCGGTCGAAAACATTCAGTACTTC.

The table lists this clonotype with many counts. The V and J genes are TRBV9 and TRBJ2-2; D unresolved. This CDR3 has 15 amino acids. V was trimmed by 2 bases and J by 8 bases, leaving 16 bases between them. Germline loops: CDR1 SGDLS, CDR2 YYNGEE. CDR3 DNA: TGTGCCAGCAGCGTTGAATCGGGTGTGACTGGGGAGCTGTTTTTT. Its protein is CASSVESGVTGELFF.

This clonotype has a handful of counts. The V gene is TRBV5-1, the J gene TRBJ2-5; unclear D gene. This CDR3 has 15 amino acids. The V gene lost 5 bases and the J gene lost 5 bases, with 19 bases spanning the gap. The germline V gene has CDR1 SGHRS and CDR2 YFSETQ. CDR3 nucleotides: TGCGCCAGCAGACCGATTCTTTCCGGAAAGGAGACCCAGTACTTC. This translates into CASRPILSGKETQYF.

Many counts were recorded for this clonotype. The genes are TRBV5-1 and TRBJ2-1; D possibly uses TRBD1 or TRBD2 (6 bases each). CDR1 and CDR2 (germline): SGHRS, YFSETQ. The CDR3 is 17 amino acids. Trimming took 4 bases from V and 5 from J, leaving 22 bases between them. This CDR3 is CASSVKLSGGGNNEQFF. As DNA, the CDR3 is TGCGCCAGCAGCGTGAAGCTTAGCGGAGGGGGGAACAATGAGCAGTTCTTC.

This clonotype was detected a few times. This chain uses TRBV7-9 with TRBJ2-7; D remains unclear. Germline loops: CDR1 SEHNR, CDR2 FQNEAQ (reference sequence). The CDR3 spans 12 residues. The V and J ends lost 5 bases and 6 bases respectively, with 11 bases between them. CDR3 in amino acids: CASSPYRVEQYF. CDR3 DNA sequence: TGTGCCAGCAGCCCCTATCGGGTCGAGCAGTACTTC.

This clonotype was detected only a few times. This sequence joins TRBV6-1 and TRBJ1-5; a weak D match, TRBD1 (5 bases). Trimming cost V 6 bases and J 6 bases, with 18 bases left between them. CDR1 and CDR2 (germline): MNHNS, SASEGT. The CDR3 spans 15 residues. DNA for the CDR3: TGTGCCAGCAGGGGTTCATCAGGGTATGGTCAGCCCCAGCATTTT. Translation: CASRGSSGYGQPQHF.

This clonotype showed up many times. This chain uses TRBV7-9 with TRBJ1-2, with a tentative D call TRBD1 (5 bases). Trimming took off 5 bases at V and 0 bases at J, with 16 bases between the two ends. Germline V lookup: CDR1 SEHNR, CDR2 FQNEAQ (reference sequence). This CDR3 is 16 amino acids long. CDR3 nucleotides: TGTGCCAGCAGCCCCCCGGAGGGGCTAGCTAACTATGGCTACACCTTC. Its protein is CASSPPEGLANYGYTF.

V and J are TRBV12-3 or TRBV12-4 and TRBJ1-2; D is ambiguous. The CDR3 is 13 amino acids. Trimming shortened V by 3 bases and J by 4 bases, and 9 bases separated the two germline ends. This CDR3 reads CASSLSAAYGYTF. Here the CDR3 DNA reads TGTGCCAGCAGTTTGTCGGCAGCCTATGGCTACACCTTC.

This clonotype was found many times. The chain uses TRBV28 and TRBJ2-5, with 9 bases fitting TRBD1. CDR1 and CDR2 (germline): MDHEN, SYDVKM. After removal of 6 bases from V and 5 bases from J, the junction contained 7 bases not matched to a gene. The CDR3 extends over 14 amino acids. The CDR3 nucleotides read TGTGCCAGCAGGGCGGGACAGGGTGGGGAGACCCAGTACTTC. Amino acid sequence: CASRAGQGGETQYF.

This clonotype was observed at least ten times. The V call is TRBV11-2, the J call TRBJ2-3, with TRBD2 matching over 8 bases. The germline V gene has CDR1 SGHAT and CDR2 FQNNGV. The CDR3 is made up of 14 amino acids. Losses at the gene ends were 5 bases for V and 4 bases for J; bases not matched to a gene: 5. This chain's CDR3 is CASSLGGLADTQYF. As DNA, the CDR3 is TGTGCCAGCAGCCTAGGGGGACTAGCAGATACGCAGTATTTT.

This clonotype was detected only a few times. V is TRBV12-3 or TRBV12-4 and J is TRBJ2-2, with D tentatively TRBD2 (6 bases). The V end lost 2 bases, the J end lost 1 base, and 23 bases lay between the germline ends. The CDR3 runs to 20 residues. CDR3 sequence: CASSLYILGGGLGNTGELFF. The CDR3, as DNA: TGTGCCAGCAGTTTATATATTCTCGGCGGAGGGTTGGGGAACACCGGGGAGCTGTTTTTT.

The CDR3 reads CASSTPQAGANVLTF. The CDR3 bases are TGTGCCAGCAGCACTCCTCAGGCGGGGGCCAACGTCCTGACTTTC. The genes are TRBV7-9 and TRBJ2-6; D is undetermined. Germline CDR1 and CDR2: SEHNR and FQNEAQ (reference sequence). V was clipped by 5 bases and J by 4 bases, with 12 bases between them. This CDR3 is 15 amino acids long.

To note about this clonotype: One end of the junction fails to match germline, which may point to a read error. V and J are TRBV27 and TRBJ2-4; D assignment may be TRBD1 or TRBD2 (5 bases each). This CDR3 has 13 amino acids. CDR1 is MNHEY, CDR2 SMNVEV, per germline (reference sequence). The CDR3 DNA follows: TGTGCCAGCAGTCGGGACCCAAGGAACATTCAGTCCTTC. This gives the protein CASSRDPRNIQSF.

This clonotype was detected only a few times. The chain uses TRBV5-1 and TRBJ2-3; TRBD2 might be the D (6 bases). There are 14 residues in the CDR3. V lost 6 bases, J lost 2 bases, and 13 bases lay in between. The germline CDR1 and CDR2 sequences are SGHRS and YFSETQ. CDR3 amino acids: CASNGGVHTDTQYF. The CDR3 DNA is TGCGCCAGCAACGGAGGGGTCCACACAGATACGCAGTATTTT.

The V call is TRBV7-8, the J call TRBJ2-1; D may match TRBD1 or TRBD2 (5 bases each). This CDR3 spans 17 amino acids. The V gene's germline CDR1 is SGHVS and CDR2 FQNEAQ. V was shortened by 4 bases and J by 10 bases, with 26 bases between the two germline ends. The CDR3 DNA follows: TGTGCCAGCAGCTATCGGAACAGAGGGGCGACCTATGGGGAGCAGTTCTTC. Residues: CASSYRNRGATYGEQFF.

There are a few counts of this clonotype. The chain recombines TRBV7-9 with TRBJ1-2; D may be TRBD1 (6 bases). The CDR3 extends over 12 amino acids. With 5 bases removed from V and 6 bases from J, the gap between germline ends came to 10 bases. Per the germline V gene, CDR1 is SEHNR and CDR2 is FQNEAQ (reference sequence). Here the CDR3 reads CASSLGGDGYTF. Written as DNA, the CDR3 is TGTGCCAGCAGCCTAGGGGGGGATGGCTACACCTTC.